The clone carrying this T cell receptor beta chain was recorded only once. Other nucleotide sequences in the sample specify the same CDR3. Generated by immunoSEQ multiplex PCR, the TCRdb table keeps only in-frame clones and is missing some. The data show 600,000 to 750,000 clones, 55% to 75% seen once. The data belong to a study of shared clonotypes between healthy human individuals. Background on the study: CD4 naive and memory got three plates each, CD8 naive two, CD8 memory one.

The sample comprised memory CD4+ T cells sorted from blood. Subset denoted: CD45RA-negative fraction. This TCR was recovered from a woman aged 25 to 45 in good health.

CDR3 DNA: TGTGCCACCAGCAGAGATCGCAGGATGAACACTGAAGCTTTCTTT. Encoded protein: CATSRDRRMNTEAFF. The V call is TRBV15, the J call TRBJ1-1, with unresolved D. Trimming left V 0 bases short and J 0 bases short, with 8 bases between. The length of the CDR3 is 15 residues. The germline V gene encodes CDR1 LNHNV and CDR2 YYDKDF (reference sequence).